This T cell receptor beta chain was recorded in a study of blood T cell repertoires in COVID-19. Study at large: Spain, Italy and the United States supplied samples that represented acute and convalescent COVID-19. T cells, B-cell-depleted T cells, or PBMCs supplied cDNA or gDNA.

Clones were sequenced by immunoSEQ multiplex PCR, and TCRdb holds only the in-frame ones, with some missing. The sample consists of about 130,000 clones, under 90% of them appearing once. The CDR3 totals 15 residues. Germline lookup yields CDR1 MGHDK and CDR2 SYGVNS. V lost 4 bases, J lost 7 bases, and 7 bases stayed unmatched. The sequence came from a woman aged 55-70 years with acute or convalescent COVID-19. The chain couples TRBV25-1 to TRBJ1-4; 9 bases line up with TRBD1. The specimen sequenced was peripheral blood. DNA of the CDR3: TGTGCCAGCAGTGGTCTGACAGGGGGGTTTGAAAAACTGTTTTTT. This translates into CASSGLTGGFEKLFF.